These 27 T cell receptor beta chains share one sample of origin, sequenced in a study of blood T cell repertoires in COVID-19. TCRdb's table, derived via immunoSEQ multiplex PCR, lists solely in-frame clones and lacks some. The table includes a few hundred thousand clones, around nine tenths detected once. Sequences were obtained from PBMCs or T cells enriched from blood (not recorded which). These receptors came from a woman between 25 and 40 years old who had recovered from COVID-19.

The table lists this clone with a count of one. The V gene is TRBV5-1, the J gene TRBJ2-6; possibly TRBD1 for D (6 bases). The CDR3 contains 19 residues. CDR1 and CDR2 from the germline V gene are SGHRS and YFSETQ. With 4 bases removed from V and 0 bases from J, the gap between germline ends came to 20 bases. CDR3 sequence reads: CASSPLMGAHTSGANVLTF. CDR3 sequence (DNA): TGCGCCAGCAGCCCACTCATGGGGGCTCATACCTCTGGGGCCAACGTCCTGACTTTC.

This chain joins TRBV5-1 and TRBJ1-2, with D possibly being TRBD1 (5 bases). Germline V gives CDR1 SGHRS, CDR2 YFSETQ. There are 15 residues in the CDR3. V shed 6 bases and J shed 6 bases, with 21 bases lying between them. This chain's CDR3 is CASNSGGAGEDGYTF. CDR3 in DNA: TGCGCCAGCAACTCCGGAGGGGCAGGAGAGGATGGCTACACCTTC. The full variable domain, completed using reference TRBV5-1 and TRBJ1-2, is KAGVTQTPRYLIKTRGQQVTLSCSPISGHRSVSWYQQTPGQGLQFLFEYFSETQRNKGNFPGRFSGRQFSNSRSEMNVSTLELGDSALYLCASNSGGAGEDGYTFGSGTRLTVV.

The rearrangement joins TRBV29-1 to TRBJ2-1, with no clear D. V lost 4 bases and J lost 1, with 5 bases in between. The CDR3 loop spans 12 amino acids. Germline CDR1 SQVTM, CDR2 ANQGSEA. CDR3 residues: CSVAPSYNEQFF. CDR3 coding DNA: TGCAGCGTTGCCCCATCCTACAATGAGCAGTTCTTC.

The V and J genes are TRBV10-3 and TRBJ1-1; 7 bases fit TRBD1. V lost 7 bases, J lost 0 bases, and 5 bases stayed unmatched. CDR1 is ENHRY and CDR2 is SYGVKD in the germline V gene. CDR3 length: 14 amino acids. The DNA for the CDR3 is TGTGCCATCACCAGACAGGGCATGAACACTGAAGCTTTCTTT. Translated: CAITRQGMNTEAFF.

This CDR3 is CASSFNEEETQYF. As DNA, the CDR3 is TGTGCCAGCAGTTTTAACGAGGAAGAGACCCAGTACTTC. This chain connects TRBV28 to TRBJ2-5; D not certain. Germline loops: CDR1 MDHEN, CDR2 SYDVKM. The CDR3 runs to 13 residues. Trimming removed 3 bases from V and 3 bases from J, with 8 bases in between.

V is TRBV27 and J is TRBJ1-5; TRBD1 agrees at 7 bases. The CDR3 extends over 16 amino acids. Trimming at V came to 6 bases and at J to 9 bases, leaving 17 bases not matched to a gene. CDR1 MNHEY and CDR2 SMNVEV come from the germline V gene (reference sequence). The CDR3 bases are TGTGCCAGCAGGGGCAGCGGGCAGGGGGATTGGATGCCCCAGCATTTT. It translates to CASRGSGQGDWMPQHF.

The DNA for the CDR3 is TGTGCCAGCAGCGTAGGCAGGGCGAACACCGGGGAGCTGTTTTTT. Residues: CASSVGRANTGELFF. The chain employs TRBV9 and TRBJ2-2, with D perhaps matching TRBD1 (5 bases). Per germline, CDR1 SGDLS and CDR2 YYNGEE. The CDR3 is 15 amino acids. V gave up 0 bases and J gave up 0 bases, with 6 bases separating them.

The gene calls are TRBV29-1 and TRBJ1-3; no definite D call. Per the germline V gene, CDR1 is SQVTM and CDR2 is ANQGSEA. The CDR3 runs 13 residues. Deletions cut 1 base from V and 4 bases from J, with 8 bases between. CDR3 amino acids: CSVEGAVGNTIYF. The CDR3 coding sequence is TGCAGCGTTGAAGGGGCTGTGGGAAACACCATATATTTT.

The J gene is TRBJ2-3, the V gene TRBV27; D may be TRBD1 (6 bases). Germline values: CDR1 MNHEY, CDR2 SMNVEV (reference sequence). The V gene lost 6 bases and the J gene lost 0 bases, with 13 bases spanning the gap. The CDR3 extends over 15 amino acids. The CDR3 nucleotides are TGTGCCAGCAGCGCTCAGGGGTCGAGCACAGATACGCAGTATTTT. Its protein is CASSAQGSSTDTQYF.

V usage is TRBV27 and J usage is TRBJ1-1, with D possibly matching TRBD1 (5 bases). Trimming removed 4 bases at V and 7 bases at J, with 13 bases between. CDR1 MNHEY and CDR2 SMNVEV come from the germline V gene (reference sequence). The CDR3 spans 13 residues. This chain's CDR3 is CASSSGLGGEAFF. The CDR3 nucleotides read TGTGCCAGCAGTTCGGGACTGGGGGGTGAAGCTTTCTTT.

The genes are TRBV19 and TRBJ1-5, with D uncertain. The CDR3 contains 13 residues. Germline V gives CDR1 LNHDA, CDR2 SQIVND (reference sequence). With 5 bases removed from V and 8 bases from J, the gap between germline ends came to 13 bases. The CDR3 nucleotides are TGTGCCAGTAGTTTCGCCGGGCGGGAGCCCCAGCATTTT. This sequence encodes CASSFAGREPQHF.

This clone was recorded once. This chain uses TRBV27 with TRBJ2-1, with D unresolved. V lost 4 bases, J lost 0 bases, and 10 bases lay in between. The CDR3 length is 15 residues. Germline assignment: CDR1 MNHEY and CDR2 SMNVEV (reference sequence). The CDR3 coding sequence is TGTGCCAGCAGTTCCGCCGATAGCTCCTACAATGAGCAGTTCTTC. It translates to CASSSADSSYNEQFF.

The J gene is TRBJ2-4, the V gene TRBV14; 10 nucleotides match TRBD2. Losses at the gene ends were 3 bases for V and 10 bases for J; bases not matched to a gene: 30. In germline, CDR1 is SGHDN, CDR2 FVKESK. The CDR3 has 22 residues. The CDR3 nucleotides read TGTGCCAGCAGCCAGACAGGGAGAACTAGCGGGATTGCCCGCCGTTCCGCCGTAATTCAGTACTTC. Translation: CASSQTGRTSGIARRSAVIQYF.

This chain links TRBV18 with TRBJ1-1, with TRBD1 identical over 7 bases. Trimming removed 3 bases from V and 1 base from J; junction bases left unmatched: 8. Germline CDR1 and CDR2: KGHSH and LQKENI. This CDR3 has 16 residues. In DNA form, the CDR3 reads TGTGCCAGCTCACCTCTCCCGGGACAGCGGAACACTGAAGCTTTCTTT. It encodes CASSPLPGQRNTEAFF.

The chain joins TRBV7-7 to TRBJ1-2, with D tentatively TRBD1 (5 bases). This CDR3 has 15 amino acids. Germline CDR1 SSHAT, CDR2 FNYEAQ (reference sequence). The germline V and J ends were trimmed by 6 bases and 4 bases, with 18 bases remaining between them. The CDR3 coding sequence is TGTGCCAGCAGTTGCGACCCAGGGTGTACCTATGGCTACACCTTC. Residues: CASSCDPGCTYGYTF.

The CDR3 sequence: CASSELQKETQYF. CDR3 sequence (DNA): TGCGCCAGCAGCGAGCTACAGAAAGAGACCCAGTACTTC. The V call is TRBV4-3, the J call TRBJ2-5; D ambiguous. The germline V and J ends were trimmed by 5 bases and 3 bases, with 10 bases remaining between them. Germline V lookup: CDR1 LGHNA, CDR2 YSLEER. The CDR3 extends over 13 amino acids.

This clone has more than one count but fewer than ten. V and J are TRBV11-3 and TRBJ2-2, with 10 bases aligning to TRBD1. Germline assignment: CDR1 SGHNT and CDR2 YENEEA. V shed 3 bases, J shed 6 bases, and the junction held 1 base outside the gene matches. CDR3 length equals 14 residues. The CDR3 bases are TGTGCCAGCAGCTTGACAGGGGGCTCCGGGGAGCTGTTTTTT. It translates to CASSLTGGSGELFF.

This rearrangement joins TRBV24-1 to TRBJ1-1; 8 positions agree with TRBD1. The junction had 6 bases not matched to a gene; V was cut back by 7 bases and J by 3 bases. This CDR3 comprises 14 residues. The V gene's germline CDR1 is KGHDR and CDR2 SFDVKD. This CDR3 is CATRGQAGDTEAFF. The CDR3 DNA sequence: TGTGCCACCAGGGGACAGGCGGGGGACACTGAAGCTTTCTTT.

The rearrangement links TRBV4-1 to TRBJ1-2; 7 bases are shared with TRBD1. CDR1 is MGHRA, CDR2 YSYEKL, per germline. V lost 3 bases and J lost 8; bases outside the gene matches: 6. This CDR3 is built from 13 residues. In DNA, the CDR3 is TGCGCCAGCAGCCAGAGTTCAGGGGGGGGCTACACCTTC. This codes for CASSQSSGGGYTF.

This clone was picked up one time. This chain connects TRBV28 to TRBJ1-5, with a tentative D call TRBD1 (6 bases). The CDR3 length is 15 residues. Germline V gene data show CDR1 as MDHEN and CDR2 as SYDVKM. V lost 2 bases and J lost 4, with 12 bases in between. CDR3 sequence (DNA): TGTGCCAGCAGTTTAAGGTTTAGGGGGAATCAGCCCCAGCATTTT. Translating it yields CASSLRFRGNQPQHF.

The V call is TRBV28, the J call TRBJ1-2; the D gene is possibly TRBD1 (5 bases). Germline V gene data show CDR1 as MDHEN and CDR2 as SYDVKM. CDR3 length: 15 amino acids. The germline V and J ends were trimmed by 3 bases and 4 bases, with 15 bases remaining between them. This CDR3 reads CASSLYYRSTYGYTF. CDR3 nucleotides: TGTGCCAGCAGTTTGTATTACAGGAGCACCTATGGCTACACCTTC.

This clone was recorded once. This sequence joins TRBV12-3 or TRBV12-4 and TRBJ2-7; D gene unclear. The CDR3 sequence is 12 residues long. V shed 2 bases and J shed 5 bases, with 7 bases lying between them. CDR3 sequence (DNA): TGTGCCAGCAGTTTATCTATGGACGAGCAGTACTTC. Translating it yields CASSLSMDEQYF.

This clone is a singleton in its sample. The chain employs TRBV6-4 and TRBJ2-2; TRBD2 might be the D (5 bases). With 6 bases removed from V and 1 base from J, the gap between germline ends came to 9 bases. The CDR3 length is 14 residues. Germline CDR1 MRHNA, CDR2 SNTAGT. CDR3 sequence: CASSQDLNTGELFF. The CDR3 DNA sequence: TGTGCCAGCAGCCAGGACTTGAACACCGGGGAGCTGTTTTTT.

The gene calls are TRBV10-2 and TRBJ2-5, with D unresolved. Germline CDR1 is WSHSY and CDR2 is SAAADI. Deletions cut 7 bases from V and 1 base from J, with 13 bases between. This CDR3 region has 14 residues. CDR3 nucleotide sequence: TGCGCCAGCACTTCCCGACCGGGCCAAGAGACCCAGTACTTC. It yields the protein CASTSRPGQETQYF.

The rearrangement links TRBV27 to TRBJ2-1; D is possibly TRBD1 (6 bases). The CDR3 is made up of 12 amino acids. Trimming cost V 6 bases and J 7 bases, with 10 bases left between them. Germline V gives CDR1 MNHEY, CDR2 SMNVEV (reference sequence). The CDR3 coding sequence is TGTGCCAGCAGCACAGGGTCTAATGAGCAGTTCTTC. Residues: CASSTGSNEQFF.

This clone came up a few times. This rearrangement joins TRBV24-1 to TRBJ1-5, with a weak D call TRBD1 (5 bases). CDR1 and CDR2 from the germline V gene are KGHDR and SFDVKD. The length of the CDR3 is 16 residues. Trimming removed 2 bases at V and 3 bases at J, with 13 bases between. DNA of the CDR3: TGTGCCACCAGTGATTCTCCGACAGTGAACAATCAGCCCCAGCATTTT. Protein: CATSDSPTVNNQPQHF.

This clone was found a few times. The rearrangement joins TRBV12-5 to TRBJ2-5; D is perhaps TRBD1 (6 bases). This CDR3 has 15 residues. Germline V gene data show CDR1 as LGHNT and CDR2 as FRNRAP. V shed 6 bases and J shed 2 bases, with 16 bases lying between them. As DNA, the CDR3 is TGTGCTAGTGGCCCCCAAACAGGGCCACAAGAGACCCAGTACTTC. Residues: CASGPQTGPQETQYF.